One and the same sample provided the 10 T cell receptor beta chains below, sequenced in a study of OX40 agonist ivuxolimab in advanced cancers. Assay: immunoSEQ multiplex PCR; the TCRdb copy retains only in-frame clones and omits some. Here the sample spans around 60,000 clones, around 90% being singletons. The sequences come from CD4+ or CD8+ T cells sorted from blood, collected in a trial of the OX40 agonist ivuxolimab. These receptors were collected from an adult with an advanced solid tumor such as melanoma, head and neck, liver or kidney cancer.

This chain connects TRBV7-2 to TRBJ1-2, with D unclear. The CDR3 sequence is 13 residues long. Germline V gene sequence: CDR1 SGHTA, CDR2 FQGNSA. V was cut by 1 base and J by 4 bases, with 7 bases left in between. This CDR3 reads CASSLGRSYGYTF. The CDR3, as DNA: TGTGCCAGCAGCTTAGGCAGGAGCTATGGCTACACCTTC.

The CDR3 here is CASSHQGAGYGYTF. CDR3 in DNA: TGTGCCAGCAGCCATCAGGGGGCAGGCTATGGCTACACCTTC. The chain uses TRBV7-2 and TRBJ1-2; 8 bases line up with TRBD1. The trim removed 5 bases at V and 4 bases at J, leaving 6 bases unmatched. The CDR3 consists of 14 residues. The germline CDR1 and CDR2 sequences are SGHTA and FQGNSA.

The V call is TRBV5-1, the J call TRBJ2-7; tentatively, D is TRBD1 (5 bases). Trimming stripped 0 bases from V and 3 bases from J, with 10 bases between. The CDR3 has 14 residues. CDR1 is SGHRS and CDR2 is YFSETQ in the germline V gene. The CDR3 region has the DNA TGCGCCAGCAGCTTGGGGCGGACAAACTACGAGCAGTACTTC. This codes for CASSLGRTNYEQYF.

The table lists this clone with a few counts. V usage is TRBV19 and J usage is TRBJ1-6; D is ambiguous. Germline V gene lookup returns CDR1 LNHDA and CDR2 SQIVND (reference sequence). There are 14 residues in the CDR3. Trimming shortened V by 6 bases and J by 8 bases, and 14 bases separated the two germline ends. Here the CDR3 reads CASSPQLRYSPLHF. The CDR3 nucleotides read TGTGCCAGTAGCCCACAGCTGCGTTATTCACCCCTCCACTTT.

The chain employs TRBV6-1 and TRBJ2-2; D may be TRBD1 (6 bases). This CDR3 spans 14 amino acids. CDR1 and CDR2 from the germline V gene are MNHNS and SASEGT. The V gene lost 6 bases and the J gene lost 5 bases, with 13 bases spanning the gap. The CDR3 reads CASRATGWTGELFF. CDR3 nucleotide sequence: TGTGCCAGCAGGGCTACAGGGTGGACCGGGGAGCTGTTTTTT.

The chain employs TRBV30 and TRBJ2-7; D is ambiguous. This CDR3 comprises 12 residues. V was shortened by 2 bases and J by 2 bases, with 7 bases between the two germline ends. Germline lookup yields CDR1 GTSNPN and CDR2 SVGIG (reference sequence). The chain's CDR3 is CAWSSPAYEQYF. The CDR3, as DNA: TGTGCCTGGAGTTCACCCGCCTACGAGCAGTACTTC.

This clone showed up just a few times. CDR3 loop: CASSPRTSGSSGDTQYF. The CDR3 bases are TGTGCCAGCAGCCCGCGGACTAGCGGGAGTTCTGGAGATACGCAGTATTTT. V and J are TRBV11-3 and TRBJ2-3; TRBD2 aligns across 13 bases. CDR1 SGHNT and CDR2 YENEEA come from the germline V gene. Losses at the gene ends were 5 bases for V and 5 bases for J; bases not matched to a gene: 10. The length of the CDR3 is 17 residues. Based on the CDR3 plus reference TRBV11-3 and TRBJ2-3, the full variable domain is EAGVVQSPRYKIIEKKQPVAFWCNPISGHNTLYWYLQNLGQGPELLIRYENEEAVDDSQLPKDRFSAERLKGVDSTLKIQPAELGDSAVYLCASSPRTSGSSGDTQYFGPGTRLTVL.

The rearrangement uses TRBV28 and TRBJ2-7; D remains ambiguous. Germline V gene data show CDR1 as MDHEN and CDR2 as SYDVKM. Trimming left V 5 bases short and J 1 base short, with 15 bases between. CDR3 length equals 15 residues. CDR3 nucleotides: TGTGCCAGCAGTCGATGGTCCCCCACGTCCTACGAGCAGTACTTC. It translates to CASSRWSPTSYEQYF.

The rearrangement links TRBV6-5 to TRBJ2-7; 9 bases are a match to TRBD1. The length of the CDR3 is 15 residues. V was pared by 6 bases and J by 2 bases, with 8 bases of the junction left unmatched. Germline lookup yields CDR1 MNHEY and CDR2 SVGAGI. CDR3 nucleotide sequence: TGTGCCAGCAGGCTCTTCGGGACAGGGACCTACGAGCAGTACTTC. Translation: CASRLFGTGTYEQYF.

CDR3 sequence: CASSPMGRKETQYF. CDR3 DNA: TGTGCCAGCTCACCGATGGGCCGTAAAGAGACCCAGTACTTC. The chain is built from TRBV18 and TRBJ2-5; D is undetermined. This CDR3 region has 14 residues. Trimming removed 3 bases from V and 3 bases from J, with 11 bases in between. Germline loops: CDR1 KGHSH, CDR2 LQKENI.